This TCR beta chain was found in a study of blood T cell repertoires in COVID-19. For the study at large: T cells, B-cell-depleted T cells, or PBMCs provided the cDNA or gDNA that served as material.

Trimming cost V 5 bases and J 2 bases, with 12 bases left between them. This CDR3 contains 15 residues. In germline, CDR1 is SGHNT, CDR2 YENEEA. Original methodology: It was from reference gene primer amplification that nucleated cell counts were estimated. Clones were read by immunoSEQ multiplex PCR, and TCRdb kept only the in-frame ones, dropping some. V, J and clone size derive from that table, while D and trimming were established from the DNA sequence. The data hold some 20,000 clones, with more than 85% observed a single time. This rearrangement joins TRBV11-3 to TRBJ2-2; D gene ambiguous. The TCR sequence derives from a man aged 65 to 79 with acute or convalescent COVID-19. Material: peripheral blood. Written as DNA, the CDR3 is TGTGCCAGCAGCCCCCTTGGAGCCAACACCGGGGAGCTGTTTTTT. Translation: CASSPLGANTGELFF.